Listed below are T cell receptor beta chains from one sample, sequenced in a study of blood T cell repertoires in COVID-19. Libraries were prepared by immunoSEQ multiplex PCR; TCRdb keeps only in-frame clonotypes and omits some of them. The sample records approximately 72,000 clones, roughly 85% being singletons. Sequences were obtained from peripheral blood. The receptor set was obtained from an elderly woman with active or convalescent COVID-19. Both conserved end residues are trimmed from each CDR3. Each record gives: V gene, CDR3 protein.

>TRBV7-2
ASSSDRTGELF
>TRBV4-3
ASSQDTGISYEQY
>TRBV18
ASHAGSSIQY
>TRBV12-3/TRBV12-4
ASSPDRDQPQH
>TRBV4-1
ASSLRQGNINQPQH
>TRBV5-4
ASSRGQLITDTQY
>TRBV19
ASNDLTGATGELF
>TRBV29-1
SVVGDRGAEAF
>TRBV19
ASSIEFSRNEKLF
>TRBV4-1
ASSQESGTNNYGYT
>TRBV6-6
ASSYFRVPEGYT
>TRBV6-5
ASTLQGTGDYEQY
>TRBV7-9
ASSLTGEKLF
>TRBV6-2/TRBV6-3
ASSQPQGGYTDTQY
>TRBV6-5
ASRIVPNTGELF
>TRBV21-1
ANGQGTSHQPQH
>TRBV28
ASRLLDSTEAF
>TRBV7-2
ASSLVASGGSTDTQY
>TRBV28
ASLATPYGYT
>TRBV30
AGDRDREAF
>TRBV7-2
ASSLDFGGQGYT
>TRBV28
ASSLGTGGPQAQH
>TRBV27
ASSFIGPSSLQF
>TRBV27
ASSFSGGGTDTQY
>TRBV7-2
ASSRDNKETQY
>TRBV19
ASSVGTPNYGYT
>TRBV7-9
ASSFSGYGYT
>TRBV6-2/TRBV6-3
ASNYQGIQPQH
>TRBV12-5
ASEPSGGRQETQY
>TRBV10-1
ASSDNRGGGLETQY
>TRBV18
ASSPDRDTEAF
>TRBV4-1
ASSQATGIHQPQH
>TRBV19
ASSSLASVETQY
>TRBV3-1/TRBV3-2
ASRRVLQETQY
>TRBV19
ASSISGQGGPDTQY
>TRBV5-1
ASSLDNPRLRELF
>TRBV27
ASSLTPRYEQY
>TRBV27
ASADRGNQPQH
>TRBV27
ASSPSRGREGTQY
>TRBV9
ASSHLQGRELDGYT